This T cell receptor beta chain was obtained from a study of blood T cell repertoires in COVID-19. Profiled with immunoSEQ multiplex PCR; TCRdb holds only in-frame clones, not every one. Of 65,000 to 95,000 clones listed, 78% are singletons. The CDR3 loop spans 15 amino acids. CDR1 is SGHRS, CDR2 YFSETQ, per germline. J lost 4 bases, V lost 1 base, and 5 bases had no gene match. The sequenced sample was peripheral blood. The TCR comes from a man in his sixties with COVID-19, enrolled during active disease. The V and J genes are TRBV5-1 and TRBJ2-3, with 8 bases fitting TRBD2. The CDR3 loop reads CASSLIAGRADTQYF. Written as DNA, the CDR3 is TGCGCCAGCAGCTTGATAGCGGGGAGGGCAGATACGCAGTATTTT.